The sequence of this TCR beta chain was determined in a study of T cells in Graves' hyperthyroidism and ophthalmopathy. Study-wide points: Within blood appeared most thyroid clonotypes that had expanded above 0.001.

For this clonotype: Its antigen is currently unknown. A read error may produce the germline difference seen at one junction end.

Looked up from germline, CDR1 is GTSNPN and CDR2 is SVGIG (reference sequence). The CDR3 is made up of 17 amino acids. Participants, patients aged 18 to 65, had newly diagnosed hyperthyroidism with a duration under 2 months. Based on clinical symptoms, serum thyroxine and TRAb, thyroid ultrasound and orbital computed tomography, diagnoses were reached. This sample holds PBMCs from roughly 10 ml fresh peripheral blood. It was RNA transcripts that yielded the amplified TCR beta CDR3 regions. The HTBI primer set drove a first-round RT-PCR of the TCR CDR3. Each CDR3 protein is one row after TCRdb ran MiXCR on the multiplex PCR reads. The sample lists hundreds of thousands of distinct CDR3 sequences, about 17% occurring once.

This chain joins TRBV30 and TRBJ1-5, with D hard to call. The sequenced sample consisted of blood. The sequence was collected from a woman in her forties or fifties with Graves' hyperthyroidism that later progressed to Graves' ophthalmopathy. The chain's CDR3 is CAWSVPEGGMGNQPRHF. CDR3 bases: TGTGCCTGGAGTGTACCGGAGGGTGGGATGGGGAATCAGCCCCGGCATTTT. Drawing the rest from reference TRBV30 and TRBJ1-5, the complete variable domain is SQTIHQWPATLVQPVGSPLSLECTVEGTSNPNLYWYRQAAGRGLQLLFYSVGIGQISSEVPQNLSASRPQDRQFILSSKKLLLSDSGFYLCAWSVPEGGMGNQPRHFGDGTRLSIL.